The rows below give T cell receptor beta chains drawn from one sample of a study of T cells in Graves' hyperthyroidism and ophthalmopathy. TCRdb ran MiXCR on the multiplex PCR reads and lists one entry per CDR3 protein. The table includes 450,000 to 700,000 distinct CDR3 sequences, roughly 50% detected once. Sequenced material: peripheral blood or thyroid tissue (not recorded which). Receptors originate from an adult woman with Graves' disease, either hyperthyroidism or ophthalmopathy (not recorded which). The CDR3 runs from the conserved cysteine through the conserved F or W. Fields, in order: D gene, J gene, V gene, clone size, CDR3 length, CDR3 DNA, CDR3 protein. The D gene is left open where the match is weak. Size tells how often a clone was seen (once, few, many) or the class of an expanded clone, and some rows leave it out.

TRBD1 | TRBJ2-5 | TRBV15 | many | 16 | TGTGCCACCCGAACCGATCTGGACAGGGGAAGGGAGACCCAGTACTTC | CATRTDLDRGRETQYF
- | TRBJ1-6 | TRBV6-1 | many | 14 | TGTGCCAGCAGTGAATCTACCGAAAATTCACCCCTCCACTTT | CASSESTENSPLHF
- | TRBJ2-7 | TRBV29-1 | - | 13 | TGCAGCGTTAAGGGACCGAGCTCCTACGAGCAGTACTTC | CSVKGPSSYEQYF
TRBD1 | TRBJ1-2 | TRBV27 | - | 14 | TGTGCCAGCAGTTTAATCCAGGGGGACTATGGCTACACCTTC | CASSLIQGDYGYTF
- | TRBJ1-3 | TRBV7-9 | few | 16 | TGTGCCAGCGGCCACGTCCGGGGCTTCTCTGGAAACACCATATATTTT | CASGHVRGFSGNTIYF
- | TRBJ1-4 | TRBV2 | many | 13 | TGTGCCAGCAGTGAAGCGTCCGTGGGGGCGCGGGTTTTT | CASSEASVGARVF
TRBD1 | TRBJ2-7 | TRBV29-1 | - | 11 | TGCAGCTACGGACAGGGTGACGAGCAGTACTTC | CSYGQGDEQYF
TRBD1 | TRBJ2-2 | TRBV20-1 | many | 16 | TGCAGTGCTAGGGACGCCCGACAGGGGGCGTCCGGGGAGCTGTTTTTT | CSARDARQGASGELFF
- | TRBJ2-7 | TRBV28 | - | 11 | TGTGCCAGCAGTTCCCAGACCATCCTGTACTTC | CASSSQTILYF
- | TRBJ2-7 | TRBV2 | many | 12 | TGTGCCAGCAGTGAAAACAGCTACGAGCAGTACTTC | CASSENSYEQYF
- | TRBJ2-6 | TRBV18 | - | 18 | TGTGCCAGCTCACCATCATTTAGCGGTCTCTCTGGGGCCAACGTCCTGACTTTC | CASSPSFSGLSGANVLTF
- | TRBJ1-1 | TRBV11-2 | many | 16 | TGTGCCAGCAGCTTTGGGCCGGGGCTCGATAACACTGAAGCTTTCTTT | CASSFGPGLDNTEAFF
- | TRBJ1-2 | TRBV5-8 | - | 15 | TGTGCCAGCAGCTCCTCACTGGGCGGCGGCTATGGCTACACCTTC | CASSSSLGGGYGYTF
- | TRBJ2-6 | TRBV7-2 | - | 20 | TGTGCCAGCAGCTTAGGGTCCCCTACAGCGCCCGGCTCTGGGGCCAACGTCCTGACTTTC | CASSLGSPTAPGSGANVLTF
- | TRBJ1-1 | TRBV13 | once | 14 | TGTGCCACCAGCCGAGGAGGGGTAAGCACTGAAGCTTTCTTT | CATSRGGVSTEAFF
- | TRBJ2-5 | TRBV5-1 | many | 15 | TGCGCCAGCAGCTTGAGGGAGGACTGGCAAGAGACCCAGTACTTC | CASSLREDWQETQYF
- | TRBJ2-5 | TRBV2 | - | 14 | TGTGCCAGCATTAGGACAGCGAGGGAGGAGACCCAGTACTTC | CASIRTAREETQYF
TRBD1 | TRBJ2-7 | TRBV10-2 | many | 17 | TGCGCCAGCAGGCAACGCGGACCCAGGGGGCGTCGGCTCGGGCAGTACTTC | CASRQRGPRGRRLGQYF
TRBD1 | TRBJ2-7 | TRBV6-1 | many | 14 | TGTGCCAGCAGTGGTGGCAGGGGGCGCAACGAGCAGTACTTC | CASSGGRGRNEQYF
TRBD1 | TRBJ1-1 | TRBV7-2 | - | 15 | TGTGCCAGCAGCTTAGGGACAGGAATGAACACTGAAGCTTTCTTT | CASSLGTGMNTEAFF
- | TRBJ1-2 | TRBV4-1 | many | 13 | TGCGCCAGCAGCCGGTTAGGGATCTATGGCTACACCTTC | CASSRLGIYGYTF
- | TRBJ1-6 | TRBV29-1 | - | 14 | TGCAGCGTTGACCGCAGGTGTGAGGGTTCACCCCTCCACTTT | CSVDRRCEGSPLHF
- | TRBJ1-5 | TRBV12-3/TRBV12-4 | many | 14 | TGTGCCAGCAGTTTTTCAGGGATCGGTCAGCCCCAGCATTTT | CASSFSGIGQPQHF
- | TRBJ1-2 | TRBV5-1 | many | 12 | TGCGCCAGCAGCTTGGCAGGGGATGGCTACACCTTC | CASSLAGDGYTF
- | TRBJ1-3 | TRBV15 | - | 16 | TGTGCCACCAGCAGAGTCCAGTGGCCCAGCGGGGAGACCATATATTTT | CATSRVQWPSGETIYF
- | TRBJ1-6 | TRBV20-1 | - | 15 | TGCAGTGCTAGAGAGCTAGGACAGAGCAATTCACCCCTCCACTTT | CSARELGQSNSPLHF
TRBD1 | TRBJ1-5 | TRBV19 | - | 13 | TGTGCGGGAGGCGACAGGGGAGATCAGCCCCAGCATTTT | CAGGDRGDQPQHF
- | TRBJ2-5 | TRBV9 | - | 14 | TGTGCCAGCAGCGACCTGACAGGAGGAGAGACCCAGTACTTC | CASSDLTGGETQYF
- | TRBJ1-1 | TRBV11-2 | many | 14 | TGTGCCAGCAGCTCACGACAGGCGAACACTGAAGCTTTCTTT | CASSSRQANTEAFF
TRBD1 | TRBJ1-5 | TRBV19 | many | 15 | TGTGCCAGTAGCAGGACAGGGTTGAGCAATCAGCCCCAGCATTTT | CASSRTGLSNQPQHF
- | TRBJ1-2 | TRBV2 | - | 14 | TGTGCCAGCCACCCCGGGACCGTAAACTATGGCTACACCTTC | CASHPGTVNYGYTF
TRBD1 | TRBJ2-7 | TRBV6-5 | - | 12 | TGTGCCAGCAGCCGGTCAGGGGGCGGGCGGTACTTC | CASSRSGGGRYF
- | TRBJ2-5 | TRBV6-5 | many | 12 | TGTGCCAGCTCCCAAAACAAAGAGACCCAGTACTTC | CASSQNKETQYF
TRBD1 | TRBJ1-1 | TRBV7-2 | - | 13 | TGTGCCAGCAAACTCCGGACAGGCACCCAAGCTTTCTTT | CASKLRTGTQAFF
- | TRBJ2-7 | TRBV2 | many | 14 | TGTGCCAGCAGTGTCCTGACCTCCACCTACGAGCAGTACTTC | CASSVLTSTYEQYF
TRBD2 | TRBJ2-1 | TRBV24-1 | - | 16 | TGTGCCACCTCCGGGGGGCTAGCGGGAGCCTACAATGAGCAGTTCTTC | CATSGGLAGAYNEQFF
TRBD1 | TRBJ2-7 | TRBV29-1 | - | 11 | TGCAGCGTGAACAGGGGTGGAGAGCAGTACTTC | CSVNRGGEQYF
- | TRBJ1-4 | TRBV6-1 | many | 14 | TGTGCCAGCAGTGGGGTAGGGGGGAATGAAAAACTGTTTTTT | CASSGVGGNEKLFF
- | TRBJ1-3 | TRBV3-1 | few | 13 | TGTGCCAGCGGTGGGCACTCTGGAAACACCATATATTTT | CASGGHSGNTIYF
- | TRBJ1-1 | TRBV7-9 | many | 14 | TGTGCCAGCAGTTCCATTGCCCGTGGTACTGAAGCTTTCTTT | CASSSIARGTEAFF
- | TRBJ2-7 | TRBV28 | - | 15 | TGTGCCAGCAGTTCCGGGACCCGATCACCCTACGAGCAGTACTTC | CASSSGTRSPYEQYF
- | TRBJ2-5 | TRBV11-2 | - | 14 | TGTGCCAGCAGCCAGACTAGTACTCAAGAGACCCAGTACTTC | CASSQTSTQETQYF
TRBD2 | TRBJ2-5 | TRBV7-9 | - | 15 | TGTGCCAGCGTTGAACCCGGACTAGCTTTACAGACCCAGTACTTC | CASVEPGLALQTQYF
TRBD1 | TRBJ2-7 | TRBV4-1 | once | 18 | TGCGCCAGCAGCCAAGGAGGGGCTTGGGGACAGCGGCCCTACGAGCAGTACTTC | CASSQGGAWGQRPYEQYF
TRBD1 | TRBJ2-7 | TRBV7-2 | many | 15 | TGTGCCAGCAGCACCCGGACAGGGTACTCCTACGAGCAGTACTTC | CASSTRTGYSYEQYF
- | TRBJ1-2 | TRBV29-1 | once | 14 | TGCAGCGACCGGGGAGAGAGCGCCAACTATGGCTACACCTTC | CSDRGESANYGYTF
- | TRBJ1-5 | TRBV6-1 | few | 14 | TGTGCCAGCAGGGCGGGACGTTCATCACCGCCCCAGCATTTT | CASRAGRSSPPQHF
- | TRBJ1-6 | TRBV7-6 | few | 14 | TGTGCCAGCAGCAGGGACTTTTCGGACTCACCCCTCCACTTT | CASSRDFSDSPLHF
- | TRBJ1-2 | TRBV20-1 | - | 14 | TGCAGTGCTAGAACAGGGCGGGAGGGCTATGGCTACACCTTC | CSARTGREGYGYTF
TRBD2 | TRBJ2-7 | TRBV9 | many | 15 | TGTGCCAGCAGCGTAGATGGGCGGGAGGGCGAGGAGCAGTACTTC | CASSVDGREGEEQYF
- | TRBJ1-2 | TRBV7-6 | - | 12 | TGTGCCAGCAGCGAGACGGGATATGGCTACACCTTC | CASSETGYGYTF
TRBD2 | TRBJ2-7 | TRBV6-6 | many | 16 | TGTGCCAGCAGTTACGCTAGCGGGAGATTCTCCTACGAGCAGTACTTC | CASSYASGRFSYEQYF
TRBD1 | TRBJ1-4 | TRBV29-1 | - | 13 | TGCAGCGATGGACAGGCCGGGGGTGAAAAACTGTTTTTT | CSDGQAGGEKLFF
- | TRBJ1-1 | TRBV10-3 | - | 15 | TGTGCCATCAGTGCCGACCTGACAGGGAACACTGAAGCTTTCTTT | CAISADLTGNTEAFF
- | TRBJ1-1 | TRBV15 | - | 13 | TGTGCCACCAGCAGTTACTCGTCAAGCGAAGCTTTCTTT | CATSSYSSSEAFF
TRBD1 | TRBJ2-7 | TRBV4-1 | many | 18 | TGCGCCAGCAGCCAAGACAGGGGGCATAGCGGTTTCTCCTACGAGCAGTACTTC | CASSQDRGHSGFSYEQYF
TRBD2 | TRBJ2-7 | TRBV6-2/TRBV6-3 | - | 14 | TGTGCCAGCAGTACTAGCGGGGGCTCCTACGAGCTGTACTTC | CASSTSGGSYELYF
- | TRBJ1-6 | TRBV7-9 | many | 15 | TGTGCCAGCAGCTTAGGTCACCGGGATAATTCACCCCTCCACTTT | CASSLGHRDNSPLHF
- | TRBJ1-2 | TRBV2 | - | 13 | TGTGCCAGCAGGGTCGACGAGGACTATGGCTACACCTTC | CASRVDEDYGYTF
- | TRBJ2-2 | TRBV6-1 | - | 14 | TGTGCCAGCAGACTATGGACAGACACCGGGGAGCTGTTTTTT | CASRLWTDTGELFF